This T cell receptor (beta chain) was retrieved from a study of blood T cells in healthy people across ages. It was with a sample-barcoded 5' primer and a J-beta primer mix that a second PCR of roughly 6 to 12 cycles was run. TCRdb passed the 5' RACE reads through MiXCR, listing each CDR3 protein once. This table has about 2 million distinct CDR3 sequences, around 50% appearing once. CDR3 size: 18 residues. CDR1 is SEHNR, CDR2 FQNEAQ, per germline (reference sequence). About this clonotype itself: What it binds is not known.

General study findings and limits: Diversity was estimated from one million T cells, and these estimates were considered underestimates.

The people who gave samples were healthy Caucasians from Russia, aged roughly 6 to 95. Whenever a sample was processed, at least 6 million PBMCs were isolated. Sequenced material: blood. The clonotype was recovered from a middle-aged woman in good health. The J gene is TRBJ2-7, the V gene TRBV7-9; the match to TRBD2 covers 11 bases. With the DNA end fitting TRBJ2-5 better, the J assignment may be wrong. The CDR3 DNA reads as TGTGCCAGCGGTATGGGACTAGCGGCCGCCCTATCCAGAGAGACCCAGTACTTC. This gives the protein CASGMGLAAALSRETQYF.